This T cell receptor beta chain was recovered during a study of blood T cell repertoires in COVID-19. Study overall: T cells, B-cell-depleted T cells, or PBMCs provided the cDNA or gDNA that served as material.

Unmatched junction bases numbered 4, after V lost 3 bases and J lost 8 bases. This CDR3 comprises 15 residues. The V gene's germline CDR1 is SGDLS and CDR2 YYNGEE. Using immunoSEQ multiplex PCR, the repertoire was profiled, and TCRdb retains in-frame clones only, with some absent. This sample has 210,000 or so clones, with 65% to 85% found just once. The clonotype originates from a woman of 80 years or more with acute or convalescent COVID-19. The rearrangement links TRBV9 to TRBJ2-1; 14 bases map to TRBD2. Sequencing input: peripheral blood. CDR3 loop: CASSAGLAGGYEQFF. The CDR3 DNA reads as TGTGCCAGCAGCGCCGGACTAGCGGGAGGTTATGAGCAGTTCTTC.